The 26 T cell receptor beta chains reported below all come from one sample, sequenced in a study of early T cells in non-severe SARS-CoV-2 infection. MiXCR, applied by TCRdb to the 5' RACE reads, yields one record per CDR3 protein. The sample lists 45,000 to 60,000 distinct CDR3 sequences; 9.3% were seen once. Sequences were obtained from whole blood. The receptors stem from an adult who was a healthcare worker with PCR-confirmed SARS-CoV-2 infection or an uninfected control (not recorded which).

This clonotype was seen more than once but under ten times. J is TRBJ1-1 and V is TRBV6-1; perhaps TRBD1 as D (6 bases). This CDR3 spans 13 amino acids. V dropped 6 bases and J dropped 0 bases, with 8 bases sitting between them. Germline V gene data show CDR1 as MNHNS and CDR2 as SASEGT. The CDR3 DNA reads as TGTGCCAGCAGAGGGGGGCTGAACACTGAAGCTTTCTTT. Its translation is CASRGGLNTEAFF.

This clonotype has just a few counts. The V and J genes are TRBV6-2 or TRBV6-3 and TRBJ1-2, with D hard to call. Trimming removed 0 bases at V and 2 bases at J, with 4 bases between. The V gene's germline CDR1 is MNHEY and CDR2 SVGEGT. This CDR3 region has 13 residues. CDR3 sequence (DNA): TGTGCCAGCAGTTACTCCAGGAACTATGGCTACACCTTC. The encoded protein is CASSYSRNYGYTF.

In its sample, this clonotype was seen a few times. J is TRBJ2-2 and V is TRBV7-9; perhaps TRBD2 as D (6 bases). Trimming took 1 base from V and 4 from J, leaving 25 bases between them. Germline V lookup: CDR1 SEHNR, CDR2 FQNEAQ (reference sequence). The CDR3 totals 20 residues. The DNA for the CDR3 is TGTGCCAGCAGCTTAGGATATGGATGGGGAACTAGCATGGGCACCGGGGAGCTGTTTTTT. Its protein is CASSLGYGWGTSMGTGELFF.

V and J are TRBV12-3 or TRBV12-4 and TRBJ2-3, with D hard to call. V lost 2 bases, J lost 1 base, and 4 bases lay in between. This CDR3 contains 13 residues. This CDR3 is CASSLFGTDTQYF. CDR3 nucleotide sequence: TGTGCCAGCAGTTTATTTGGCACAGATACGCAGTATTTT.

This clonotype was detected ten times or more. J is TRBJ2-7 and V is TRBV18; a possible D gene is TRBD2 (5 bases). Germline CDR1 reads KGHSH; CDR2 reads LQKENI. The CDR3 runs 15 residues. Trimming stripped 5 bases from V and 2 bases from J, with 16 bases between. DNA for the CDR3: TGTGCCAGCTCATCAGCCCCCGGGGATCCCTACGAGCAGTACTTC. The encoded protein is CASSSAPGDPYEQYF.

This clonotype was observed a handful of times. J is TRBJ2-3 and V is TRBV7-6, with 7 bases matching TRBD2. Germline loops: CDR1 SGHVS, CDR2 FNYEAQ. The CDR3 runs to 15 residues. V was clipped by 5 bases and J by 1 base; unmatched bases: 6. CDR3 DNA sequence: TGTGCCAGCAGCCCGACTAGCTCCCGCACAGATACGCAGTATTTT. This encodes CASSPTSSRTDTQYF.

This clonotype showed up just a few times. The chain couples TRBV11-3 to TRBJ2-1; 8 positions match TRBD2. The length of the CDR3 is 15 residues. Unmatched junction bases numbered 4, after V lost 5 bases and J lost 1 base. Germline V CDR1 and CDR2: SGHNT, YENEEA. In nucleotides, the CDR3 is TGTGCCAGCAGCGGCGGGGGGCGATCCTACAATGAGCAGTTCTTC. Translation: CASSGGGRSYNEQFF.

There are a few counts of this clonotype. The rearrangement joins TRBV2 to TRBJ1-2; 7 bases are a match to TRBD1. Trimming took 11 bases from V and 8 from J; bases not matched to a gene: 14. The CDR3 runs to 13 residues. Germline lookup yields CDR1 SNHLY and CDR2 FYNNEI. The CDR3, as DNA: TGTGCCGGACGGGACAGCGGGCATAAGGGCTACACCTTC. This sequence encodes CAGRDSGHKGYTF.

This clonotype was counted at least ten times. The chain links TRBV6-5 to TRBJ1-1, with 7 nucleotides matching TRBD1. CDR3 length equals 15 residues. V trimming: 5 bases; J trimming: 5 bases; junction bases outside the gene matches: 11. Germline V gene sequence: CDR1 MNHEY, CDR2 SVGAGI. CDR3 sequence reads: CASSTNRGAWTEAFF. The DNA of the CDR3 is TGTGCCAGCAGTACGAACAGGGGCGCGTGGACTGAAGCTTTCTTT.

The CDR3 DNA reads as TGCGCCAGCAGCTTGAATTCGGCGACAGATACGCAGTATTTT. Amino acids: CASSLNSATDTQYF. The V gene is TRBV5-1, the J gene TRBJ2-3, with D unresolved. CDR1 is SGHRS, CDR2 YFSETQ, per germline. CDR3 length equals 14 residues. V lost 1 base to trimming and J lost 3 bases, with 9 bases between them. Drawing the rest from reference TRBV5-1 and TRBJ2-3, the complete variable domain is KAGVTQTPRYLIKTRGQQVTLSCSPISGHRSVSWYQQTPGQGLQFLFEYFSETQRNKGNFPGRFSGRQFSNSRSEMNVSTLELGDSALYLCASSLNSATDTQYFGPGTRLTVL.

This sequence joins TRBV6-1 and TRBJ1-1; D gene ambiguous. Trimming stripped 2 bases from V and 8 bases from J, with 12 bases between. This CDR3 has 13 residues. Germline V gene data show CDR1 as MNHNS and CDR2 as SASEGT. The CDR3, as DNA: TGTGCCAGCAGTGAATCAGTCTTTATCGAAGCTTTCTTT. Protein product: CASSESVFIEAFF.

In this sample, this clonotype turned up many times. The chain joins TRBV11-2 to TRBJ1-6; TRBD1 is a possible D gene (6 bases). Germline CDR1 and CDR2: SGHAT and FQNNGV. The V and J ends lost 5 bases and 0 bases respectively, with 17 bases between them. This CDR3 is 18 amino acids long. The CDR3, as DNA: TGTGCCAGCAGCCACCTTAGTTTAGGGGGCTCCTATAATTCACCCCTCCACTTT. Protein: CASSHLSLGGSYNSPLHF.

In its sample, this clonotype was seen a few times. This rearrangement joins TRBV19 to TRBJ2-7; D is perhaps TRBD1 or TRBD2 (5 bases each). The CDR3 runs 14 residues. Germline V gene lookup returns CDR1 LNHDA and CDR2 SQIVND (reference sequence). The V gene lost 7 bases and the J gene lost 7 bases, with 20 bases spanning the gap. The CDR3 spells CASTPGAGPGEQYF. The CDR3 nucleotides are TGTGCCAGTACCCCCGGGGCAGGGCCTGGAGAGCAGTACTTC.

This clonotype appeared many times. CDR3 nucleotides: TGTGCCAGCAGTCCTGCATGGGAATCGAGGAACACTGAAGCTTTCTTT. Amino acids: CASSPAWESRNTEAFF. This chain joins TRBV7-9 and TRBJ1-1, with unresolved D. V lost 6 bases to trimming and J lost 1 base, with 18 bases between them. The CDR3 spans 16 residues. Per the germline V gene, CDR1 is SEHNR and CDR2 is FQNEAQ (reference sequence).

V and J are TRBV12-3 or TRBV12-4 and TRBJ1-5; the match to TRBD1 covers 7 bases. There are 14 residues in the CDR3. Unmatched junction bases numbered 2, after V lost 4 bases and J lost 2 bases. The CDR3 loop reads CASSYTGGNQPQHF. The CDR3 DNA sequence: TGTGCCAGCAGTTACACAGGGGGCAATCAGCCCCAGCATTTT.

This chain joins TRBV6-5 and TRBJ2-3; tentative D call: TRBD2 (6 bases). Trimming pared 3 bases from V and 2 bases from J, leaving 9 bases between. This CDR3 has 14 amino acids. The V gene's germline CDR1 is MNHEY and CDR2 SVGAGI. CDR3: CASSYGGFTDTQYF. The CDR3 DNA reads as TGTGCCAGCAGTTATGGGGGGTTCACAGATACGCAGTATTTT.

The chain combines TRBV3-1 with TRBJ2-2, with D unclear. The CDR3 extends over 14 amino acids. Germline V lookup: CDR1 LGHDT, CDR2 YNNKEL (reference sequence). The V end lost 4 bases, the J end lost 7 bases, and 13 bases lay between the germline ends. CDR3: CASSPPLINGELFF. In DNA, the CDR3 is TGTGCCAGCAGCCCCCCCCTAATAAACGGGGAGCTGTTTTTT.

This chain connects TRBV12-3 or TRBV12-4 to TRBJ2-3; 13 bases fit TRBD2. With V trimmed by 4 bases and J by 0 bases, 4 bases remained unmatched. This CDR3 region has 17 residues. Here the CDR3 reads CASSSGLAGPSTDTQYF. In DNA, the CDR3 is TGTGCCAGCAGTTCGGGACTAGCGGGGCCTAGCACAGATACGCAGTATTTT.

The chain joins TRBV4-1 to TRBJ1-2, with 9 nucleotides matching TRBD1. V dropped 3 bases and J dropped 7; count of bases not matched to a gene: 9. Germline values: CDR1 MGHRA, CDR2 YSYEKL. The CDR3 totals 15 residues. The CDR3 loop reads CASSHRDRADRGYTF. DNA for the CDR3: TGCGCCAGCAGCCACCGGGACAGGGCCGATCGTGGCTACACCTTC.

Written as DNA, the CDR3 is TGCAGTGCTAGAGATTTCCGGTTGAACACTGAAGCTTTCTTT. Its protein product is CSARDFRLNTEAFF. This chain connects TRBV20-1 to TRBJ1-1; D uncertain. The CDR3 extends over 14 amino acids. Germline V gene data show CDR1 as DFQATT and CDR2 as SNEGSKA (reference sequence). Trimming stripped 0 bases from V and 0 bases from J, with 8 bases between.

This clonotype has ten or more counts. The chain joins TRBV6-1 to TRBJ2-3; D remains ambiguous. The germline V gene encodes CDR1 MNHNS and CDR2 SASEGT. Trimming cost V 2 bases and J 5 bases, with 11 bases left between them. The CDR3 has 14 amino acids. CDR3 residues: CASSESMGLDTQYF. The CDR3, as DNA: TGTGCCAGCAGTGAATCGATGGGATTAGATACGCAGTATTTT.

The chain joins TRBV24-1 to TRBJ2-3; TRBD2 agrees at 7 bases. V was pared by 3 bases and J by 3 bases, with 11 bases of the junction left unmatched. This CDR3 contains 17 residues. Germline V lookup: CDR1 KGHDR, CDR2 SFDVKD. In DNA form, the CDR3 reads TGTGCCACCAGTGATCCTTCTAGCGGAGACTATACAGATACGCAGTATTTT. It is translated as CATSDPSSGDYTDTQYF.

This clonotype was seen at least ten times. The V and J genes are TRBV5-1 and TRBJ1-1; tentative D call: TRBD1 (6 bases). Per germline, CDR1 SGHRS and CDR2 YFSETQ. The CDR3 is 14 residues long. Trimming pared 5 bases from V and 4 bases from J, leaving 15 bases between. In DNA, the CDR3 is TGCGCCAGCAGTCCCGGACAGTTCATCACTGAAGCTTTCTTT. Residues: CASSPGQFITEAFF. Supplemented by reference TRBV5-1 and TRBJ1-1, the full variable domain reads KAGVTQTPRYLIKTRGQQVTLSCSPISGHRSVSWYQQTPGQGLQFLFEYFSETQRNKGNFPGRFSGRQFSNSRSEMNVSTLELGDSALYLCASSPGQFITEAFFGQGTRLTVV.

The chain uses TRBV7-9 and TRBJ1-2; unclear D gene. Germline lookup yields CDR1 SEHNR and CDR2 FQNEAQ (reference sequence). V lost 1 base to trimming and J lost 8 bases, with 11 bases between them. The CDR3 totals 13 residues. CDR3 loop: CASSLEGLTGYTF. CDR3 coding DNA: TGTGCCAGCAGCTTAGAGGGCCTCACCGGCTACACCTTC.

V and J are TRBV7-8 and TRBJ1-2, with D possibly TRBD1 on 6 matching bases. This CDR3 is 13 amino acids long. CDR1 SGHVS and CDR2 FQNEAQ come from the germline V gene. V lost 4 bases and J lost 6, with 12 bases in between. DNA for the CDR3: TGTGCCAGCAGCTCCACAGGGCTTCATGGCTACACCTTC. It yields the protein CASSSTGLHGYTF.

The chain is built from TRBV7-2 and TRBJ1-1, with D uncertain. V lost 1 base, J lost 4 bases, and 13 bases lay in between. The CDR3 consists of 15 residues. CDR1 is SGHTA and CDR2 is FQGNSA in the germline V gene. The CDR3 sequence: CASSLDLGSITEAFF. DNA of the CDR3: TGTGCCAGCAGCTTAGATCTGGGATCGATCACTGAAGCTTTCTTT. Filled out from reference TRBV7-2 and TRBJ1-1, the complete variable domain reads GAGVSQSPSNKVTEKGKDVELRCDPISGHTALYWYRQSLGQGLEFLIYFQGNSAPDKSGLPSDRFSAERTGGSVSTLTIQRTQQEDSAVYLCASSLDLGSITEAFFGQGTRLTVV.